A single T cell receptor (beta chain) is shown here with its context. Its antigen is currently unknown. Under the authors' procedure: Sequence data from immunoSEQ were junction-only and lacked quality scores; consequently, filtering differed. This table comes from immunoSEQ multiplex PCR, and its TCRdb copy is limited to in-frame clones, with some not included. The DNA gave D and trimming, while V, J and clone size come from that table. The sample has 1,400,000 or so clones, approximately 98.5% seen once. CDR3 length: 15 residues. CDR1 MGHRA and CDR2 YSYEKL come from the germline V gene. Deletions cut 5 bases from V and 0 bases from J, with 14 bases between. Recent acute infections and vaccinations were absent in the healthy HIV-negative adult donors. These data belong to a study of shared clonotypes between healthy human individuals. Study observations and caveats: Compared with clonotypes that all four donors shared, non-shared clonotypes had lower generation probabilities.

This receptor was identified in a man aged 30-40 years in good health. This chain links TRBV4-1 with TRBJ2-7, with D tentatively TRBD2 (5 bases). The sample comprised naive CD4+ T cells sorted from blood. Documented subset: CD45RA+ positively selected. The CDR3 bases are TGCGCCAGCAGCTTAGAGGGCTTCAGCTCCTACGAGCAGTACTTC. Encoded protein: CASSLEGFSSYEQYF.